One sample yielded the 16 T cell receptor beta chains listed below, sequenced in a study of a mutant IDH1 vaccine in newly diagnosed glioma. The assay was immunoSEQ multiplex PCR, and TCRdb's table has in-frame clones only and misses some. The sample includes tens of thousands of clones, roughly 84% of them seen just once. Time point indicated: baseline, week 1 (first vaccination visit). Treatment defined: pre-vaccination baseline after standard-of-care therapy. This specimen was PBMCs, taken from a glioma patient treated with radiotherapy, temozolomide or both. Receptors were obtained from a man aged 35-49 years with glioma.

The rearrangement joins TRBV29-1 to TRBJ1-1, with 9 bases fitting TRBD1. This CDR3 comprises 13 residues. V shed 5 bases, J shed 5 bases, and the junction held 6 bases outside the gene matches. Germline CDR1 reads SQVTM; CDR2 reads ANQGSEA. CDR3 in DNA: TGCAGCGTTAAGACAGGGGGAAGAACTGAAGCTTTCTTT. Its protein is CSVKTGGRTEAFF.

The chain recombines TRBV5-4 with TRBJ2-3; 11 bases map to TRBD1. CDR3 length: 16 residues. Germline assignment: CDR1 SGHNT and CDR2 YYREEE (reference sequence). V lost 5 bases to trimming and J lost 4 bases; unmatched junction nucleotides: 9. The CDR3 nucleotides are TGTGCCAGCAGGTCAACCGGGACAGGGGGTGCAGATACGCAGTATTTT. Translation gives CASRSTGTGGADTQYF. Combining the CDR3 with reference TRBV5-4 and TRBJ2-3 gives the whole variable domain ETGVTQSPTHLIKTRGQQVTLRCSSQSGHNTVSWYQQALGQGPQFIFQYYREEENGRGNFPPRFSGLQFPNYSSELNVNALELDDSALYLCASRSTGTGGADTQYFGPGTRLTVL.

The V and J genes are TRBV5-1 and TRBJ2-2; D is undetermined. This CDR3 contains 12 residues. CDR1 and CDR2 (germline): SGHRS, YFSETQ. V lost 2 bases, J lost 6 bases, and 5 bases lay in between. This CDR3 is CASSFTAGELFF. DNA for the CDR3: TGCGCCAGCAGCTTTACGGCCGGGGAGCTGTTTTTT.

Here the CDR3 reads CASSLAAGRWYF. The CDR3 DNA reads as TGTGCCAGCAGCTTGGCCGCGGGGCGGTGGTACTTC. This sequence joins TRBV5-6 and TRBJ2-5; tentatively, D is TRBD2 (6 bases). Germline CDR1 is SGHDT and CDR2 is YYEEEE. The CDR3 runs 12 residues. Deletions cut 0 bases from V and 13 bases from J, with 13 bases between.

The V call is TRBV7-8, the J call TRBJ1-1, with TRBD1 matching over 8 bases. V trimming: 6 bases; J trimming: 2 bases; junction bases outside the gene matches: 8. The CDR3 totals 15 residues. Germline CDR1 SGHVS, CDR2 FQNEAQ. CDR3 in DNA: TGTGCCAGCAGTCTGGGACAGGCGTTAAACACTGAAGCTTTCTTT. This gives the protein CASSLGQALNTEAFF.

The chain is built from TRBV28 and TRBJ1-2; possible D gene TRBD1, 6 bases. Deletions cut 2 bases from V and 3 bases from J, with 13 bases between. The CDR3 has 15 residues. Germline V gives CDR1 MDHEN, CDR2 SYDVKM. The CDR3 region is CASSLEDGTYYGYTF. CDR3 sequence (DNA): TGTGCCAGCAGTTTAGAGGACGGGACATACTATGGCTACACCTTC.

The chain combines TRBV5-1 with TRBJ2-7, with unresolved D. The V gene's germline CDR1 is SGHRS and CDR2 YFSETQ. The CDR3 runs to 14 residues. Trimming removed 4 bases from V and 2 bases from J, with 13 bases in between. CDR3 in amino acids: CASSLTGGAYEQYF. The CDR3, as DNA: TGCGCCAGCAGCCTCACGGGCGGCGCCTACGAGCAGTACTTC. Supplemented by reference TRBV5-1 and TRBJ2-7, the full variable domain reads KAGVTQTPRYLIKTRGQQVTLSCSPISGHRSVSWYQQTPGQGLQFLFEYFSETQRNKGNFPGRFSGRQFSNSRSEMNVSTLELGDSALYLCASSLTGGAYEQYFGPGTRLTVT.

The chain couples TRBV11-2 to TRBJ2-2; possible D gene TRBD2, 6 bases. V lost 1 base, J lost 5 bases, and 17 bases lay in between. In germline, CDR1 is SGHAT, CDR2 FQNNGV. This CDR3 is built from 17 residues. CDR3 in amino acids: CASSLVPKGGSTGELFF. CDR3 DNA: TGTGCCAGCAGCTTAGTACCGAAGGGAGGATCAACCGGGGAGCTGTTTTTT. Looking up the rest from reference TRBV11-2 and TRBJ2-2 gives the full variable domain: EAGVAQSPRYKIIEKRQSVAFWCNPISGHATLYWYQQILGQGPKLLIQFQNNGVVDDSQLPKDRFSAERLKGVDSTLKIQPAKLEDSAVYLCASSLVPKGGSTGELFFGEGSRLTVL.

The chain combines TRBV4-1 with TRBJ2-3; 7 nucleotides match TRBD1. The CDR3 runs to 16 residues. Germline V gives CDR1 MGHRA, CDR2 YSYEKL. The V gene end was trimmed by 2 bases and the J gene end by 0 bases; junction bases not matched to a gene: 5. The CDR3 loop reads CASSQLGQSSTDTQYF. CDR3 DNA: TGCGCCAGCAGCCAACTGGGACAGAGTAGCACAGATACGCAGTATTTT.

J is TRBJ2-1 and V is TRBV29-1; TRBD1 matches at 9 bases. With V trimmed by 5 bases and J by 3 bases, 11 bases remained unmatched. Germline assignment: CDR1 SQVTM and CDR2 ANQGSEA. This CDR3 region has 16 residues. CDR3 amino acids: CSVPTKTGGIYNEQFF. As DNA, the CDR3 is TGCAGCGTTCCAACTAAGACAGGGGGGATCTACAATGAGCAGTTCTTC.

The CDR3 DNA reads TGTGCCAGCAGTGATAATTGGGGCAAAAACATTCAGTACTTC. It is translated as CASSDNWGKNIQYF. V and J are TRBV28 and TRBJ2-4; unclear D gene. V was cut by 5 bases and J by 3 bases, with 11 bases left in between. The germline V gene encodes CDR1 MDHEN and CDR2 SYDVKM. This CDR3 is 14 amino acids long.

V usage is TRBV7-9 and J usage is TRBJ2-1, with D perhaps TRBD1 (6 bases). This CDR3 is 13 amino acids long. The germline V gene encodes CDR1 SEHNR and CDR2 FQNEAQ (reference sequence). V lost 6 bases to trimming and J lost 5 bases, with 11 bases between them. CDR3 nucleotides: TGTGCCAGCAGTGTGGACAGTCACAATGAGCAGTTCTTC. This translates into CASSVDSHNEQFF.

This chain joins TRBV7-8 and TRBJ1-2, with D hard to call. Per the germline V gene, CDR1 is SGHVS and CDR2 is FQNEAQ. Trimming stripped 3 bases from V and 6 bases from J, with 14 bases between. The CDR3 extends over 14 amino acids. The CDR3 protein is CASSFKGPMDGYTF. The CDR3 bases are TGTGCCAGCAGCTTCAAGGGTCCTATGGATGGCTACACCTTC.

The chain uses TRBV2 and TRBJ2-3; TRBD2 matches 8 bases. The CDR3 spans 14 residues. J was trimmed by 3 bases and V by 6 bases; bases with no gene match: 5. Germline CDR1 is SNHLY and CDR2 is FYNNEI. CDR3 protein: CASRRLATTDTQYF. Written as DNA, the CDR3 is TGTGCCAGCAGGAGACTAGCGACGACAGATACGCAGTATTTT.

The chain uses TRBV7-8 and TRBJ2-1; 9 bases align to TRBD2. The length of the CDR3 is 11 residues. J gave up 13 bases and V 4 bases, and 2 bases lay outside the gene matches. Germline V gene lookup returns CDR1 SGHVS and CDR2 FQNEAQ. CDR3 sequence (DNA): TGTGCCAGCAGCTCCGGGACTAGCCAGTTCTTC. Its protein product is CASSSGTSQFF. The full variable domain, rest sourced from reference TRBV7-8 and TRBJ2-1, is GAGVSQSPRYKVAKRGQDVALRCDPISGHVSLFWYQQALGQGPEFLTYFQNEAQLDKSGLPSDRFFAERPEGSVSTLKIQRTQQEDSAVYLCASSSGTSQFFGPGTRLTVL.

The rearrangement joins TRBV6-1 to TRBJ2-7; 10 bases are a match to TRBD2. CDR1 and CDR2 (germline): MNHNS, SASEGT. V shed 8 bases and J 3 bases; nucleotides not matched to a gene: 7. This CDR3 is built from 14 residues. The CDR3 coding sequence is TGTGCCAGCGGACGACTAGCGGGCCGCTACGAGCAGTACTTC. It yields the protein CASGRLAGRYEQYF.